This T cell receptor (beta chain) came from a study of T cell responses to AZD1222 COVID-19 vaccine. On the study more broadly: The study pooled second doses at about 4 or about 12 weeks. Study-wide results and limits: A reported finding is that nearly half of spike-specific TCRs target unmutated variant regions. Sampled repertoires all dated from after the peak T cell response.

CDR3 length: 11 residues. The V gene lost 5 bases and the J gene lost 3 bases, with 4 bases spanning the gap. The germline CDR1 and CDR2 sequences are LNHDA and SQIVND (reference sequence). As to this clone: The target antigen is unknown.

Assay used: immunoSEQ multiplex PCR; TCRdb lists only in-frame clones, some missing. This sample has 95,000 to 150,000 clones, with 80% to 90% found just once. The source material was peripheral blood, sampled on day 0 of AZD1222 vaccination. The TCR sequence derives from an adult in good health. This rearrangement joins TRBV19 to TRBJ1-1, with D uncertain. The chain's CDR3 is CASSLYTEAFF. The CDR3 DNA reads as TGTGCCAGTAGTTTATACACTGAAGCTTTCTTT.